This TCR beta chain was sequenced in a study of OX40 agonist ivuxolimab in advanced cancers. The overall study: The diagnoses of dose-escalation patients were hepatocellular carcinoma, melanoma, renal cell or head and neck cancer.

Trimming took off 4 bases at V and 5 bases at J, with 27 bases between the two ends. From germline, CDR1 is SGHRS and CDR2 YFSETQ. CDR3 length equals 18 residues. Concerning this clone: Its antigen is as yet unknown.

Assay: immunoSEQ multiplex PCR; the TCRdb copy retains only in-frame clones and omits some. The sample holds 60,000 to 85,000 clones, around 87% seen once. Findings and caveats of the study: The work left the antigen specificity of expanded peripheral T cells undetermined. Dosing at 0.1 to 3.0 mg/kg was accompanied by clonal expansion of CD4+ and CD8+ blood T cells by week 6.

The chain employs TRBV5-1 and TRBJ1-2; tentatively, D is TRBD1 (6 bases). Material: CD4+ or CD8+ T cells sorted from blood, obtained in a trial of the OX40 agonist ivuxolimab. The receptor was isolated from an adult with an advanced solid tumor such as melanoma, head and neck, liver or kidney cancer. CDR3 sequence (DNA): TGCGCCAGCAGCAAACCCGGACAGAACGAAAACCACCCTTATGGCTACACCTTC. Protein product: CASSKPGQNENHPYGYTF.